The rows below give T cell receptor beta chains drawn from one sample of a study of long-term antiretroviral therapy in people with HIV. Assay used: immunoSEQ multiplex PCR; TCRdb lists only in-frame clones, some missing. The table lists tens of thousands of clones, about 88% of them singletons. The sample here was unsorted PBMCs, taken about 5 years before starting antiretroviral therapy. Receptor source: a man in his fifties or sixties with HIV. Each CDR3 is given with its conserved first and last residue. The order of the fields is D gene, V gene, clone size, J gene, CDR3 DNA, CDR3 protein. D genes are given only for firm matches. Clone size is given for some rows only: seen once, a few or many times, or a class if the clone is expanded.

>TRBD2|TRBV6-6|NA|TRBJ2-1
TGTGCCAGCAGTTCGACTAGCGGGAGGGCCGGAAATGAGCAGTTCTTC
CASSSTSGRAGNEQFF
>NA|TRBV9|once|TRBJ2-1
TGTGCCAGCAACCCGGACAGCCCTATCTACAATGAGCAGTTCTTC
CASNPDSPIYNEQFF
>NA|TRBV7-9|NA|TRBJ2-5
TGTGCCAGCAGCTTAGGTTTAGTAGTGCGAGAGACCCAGTACTTC
CASSLGLVVRETQYF
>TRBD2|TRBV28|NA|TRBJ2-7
TGTGCCAGCAGTTCACACTCTTGGACTAGCGGGGGGGCCTACGAGCAGTACTTC
CASSSHSWTSGGAYEQYF
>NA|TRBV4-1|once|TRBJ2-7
TGCGCCAGCAGCCAAGCTATATCTCGCTACGAGCAGTACTTC
CASSQAISRYEQYF
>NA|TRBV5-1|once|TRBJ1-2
TGCGCCAGCAGCCCCAGGGGCGATGGCTACACCTTC
CASSPRGDGYTF
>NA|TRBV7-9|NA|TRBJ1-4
TGTGCCAGCAGCCGACAGGCGGTAGCTAATGAAAAACTGTTTTTT
CASSRQAVANEKLFF
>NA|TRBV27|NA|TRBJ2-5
TGTGCCAGCAGTTTAAGACCGCGATTTGTTGGAGGGCAATCCGGAGGGGAGACCCAGTACTTC
CASSLRPRFVGGQSGGETQYF
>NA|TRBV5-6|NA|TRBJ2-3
TGTGCCAGCAGCTTGTCCACAGATACGCAGTATTTT
CASSLSTDTQYF
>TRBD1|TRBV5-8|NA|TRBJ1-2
TGTGCCAGCAGCTGGACAGGGGGCAATGGCTACACCTTC
CASSWTGGNGYTF
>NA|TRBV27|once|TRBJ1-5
TGTGCCAGCAGTCCGCAACAGGGTAGTCAGCCCCAGCATTTT
CASSPQQGSQPQHF
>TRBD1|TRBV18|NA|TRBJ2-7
TGTGCCAGCTCATCTTTCCCACAGGGGTCGGCTCACGAGCAGTACTTC
CASSSFPQGSAHEQYF
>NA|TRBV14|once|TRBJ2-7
TGTGCCAGCAGCCACACCCGGGTAGAGCAGTACTTC
CASSHTRVEQYF
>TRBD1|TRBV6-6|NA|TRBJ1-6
TGTGCCGCCCAGACAGGGTTGGATTCACCCCTCCACTTT
CAAQTGLDSPLHF
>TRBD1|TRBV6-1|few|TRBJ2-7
TGTGCCAGCAGTGAGGGACAGGGCGGAGGGTACGAGCAGTACTTC
CASSEGQGGGYEQYF
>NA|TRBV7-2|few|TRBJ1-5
TGTGCCAGCAGCTCCTCCTCGGGGGGATACAATCAGCCCCAGCATTTT
CASSSSSGGYNQPQHF
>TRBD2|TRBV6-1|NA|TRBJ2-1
TGTGCCAGCTGGACTAGCGGAGTAAATGAGCAGTTCTTC
CASWTSGVNEQFF
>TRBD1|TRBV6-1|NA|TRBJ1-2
TGTGCCAGCAATCATAAGGGTGACAGGGCCCAGGGCTACACCTTC
CASNHKGDRAQGYTF
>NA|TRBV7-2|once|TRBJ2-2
TGTGCCAGCAGCTTAGCTTCCGGGACACGGACCGGGGAGCTGTTTTTT
CASSLASGTRTGELFF
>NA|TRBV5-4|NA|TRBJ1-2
TGTGCCAGCAGCCCCGTGCGCTCGCGGGTTACCCCGCCTAACTATGGCTACACCTTC
CASSPVRSRVTPPNYGYTF
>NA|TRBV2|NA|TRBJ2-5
TGTGCCAGCAGTGAATGGGGAACAGAGACCCAGTACTTC
CASSEWGTETQYF
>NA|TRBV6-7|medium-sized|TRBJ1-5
TGTGCCAGCAGTCACCACAGGGTTGGGCAGCCCCAGCATTTT
CASSHHRVGQPQHF
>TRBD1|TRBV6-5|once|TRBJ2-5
TGTGCCAGCAGTTACTCGAGGGACAGAGGGGAGACCCAGTACTTC
CASSYSRDRGETQYF
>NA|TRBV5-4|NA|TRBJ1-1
TGTGCCAGCAGCCCAAGGTACGGCAGCACTATGAACACTGAAGCTTTCTTT
CASSPRYGSTMNTEAFF
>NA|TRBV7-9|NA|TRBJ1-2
TGTGCCAGCAGCTTAGAATGGAATGGCTACACCTTC
CASSLEWNGYTF
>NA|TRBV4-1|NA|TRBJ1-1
TGCGCCAGCAGGAAGGGGGAACAGGACGACACTGAAGCTTTCTTT
CASRKGEQDDTEAFF
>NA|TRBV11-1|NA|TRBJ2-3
TGTGCCAGCAGCCTGAAGCCGTGGGCTCAGGAGGGTGTTACAGATACGCAGTATTTT
CASSLKPWAQEGVTDTQYF
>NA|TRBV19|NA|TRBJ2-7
TGTGCCAGTAGTAACGAGGGGGGCACCTACGAGCAGTACTTC
CASSNEGGTYEQYF
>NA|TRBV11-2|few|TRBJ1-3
TGTGCCAGCAGCTTAGATCAGCAGGGGACCATATATTTT
CASSLDQQGTIYF
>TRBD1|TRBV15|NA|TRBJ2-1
TGTGCCACCAGCAGAGACTTCGGGACAGGGGGAGATGAGCAGTTCTTC
CATSRDFGTGGDEQFF
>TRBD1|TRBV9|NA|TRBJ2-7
TGTGCCAGCAGCGTCACCCCGGGACAGTCCTACGAGCAGTACTTC
CASSVTPGQSYEQYF
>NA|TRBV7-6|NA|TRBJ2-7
TGTGCCAGCAGCTTAGGGCCTAACTACGAGCAGTACTTC
CASSLGPNYEQYF
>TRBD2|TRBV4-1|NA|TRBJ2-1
TGCGCCAGCAGCCAATCAGCTAGCGGGGACAGCTATGAGCAGTTCTTC
CASSQSASGDSYEQFF
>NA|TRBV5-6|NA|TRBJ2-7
TGTGCCAGCAGCGAGGATAAGGGTCATAGGTCTAACGAGCAGTACTTC
CASSEDKGHRSNEQYF
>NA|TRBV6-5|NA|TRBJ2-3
TGTGCCACAAAAAGGGGACTCACAGATACGCAGTATTTT
CATKRGLTDTQYF
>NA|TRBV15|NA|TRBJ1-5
TGTGCCACCAGCAGAGATCCCCCCGGGCACGTTAGCAATCAGCCCCAGCATTTT
CATSRDPPGHVSNQPQHF
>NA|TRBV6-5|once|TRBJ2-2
TGTGCCAGCAGTTACTCTGGGAACACCGGGGAGCTGTTTTTT
CASSYSGNTGELFF
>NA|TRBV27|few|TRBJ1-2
TGTGCCAGCAGTTTCGGGCAGGGACTGATTTATGGCTACACCTTC
CASSFGQGLIYGYTF
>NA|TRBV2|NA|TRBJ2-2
TGTGCCAGCAGACGGGTCACCGGGGAGCTGTTTTTT
CASRRVTGELFF
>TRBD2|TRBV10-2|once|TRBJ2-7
TGCGCCAGCCGGGGACTAGCGGGCCGCTACGAGCAGTACTTC
CASRGLAGRYEQYF
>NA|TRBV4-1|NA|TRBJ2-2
TGCGCCAGCAGCCGAAAAGCTTACAGGGTTAATGGCGGGGAGCTGTTTTTT
CASSRKAYRVNGGELFF
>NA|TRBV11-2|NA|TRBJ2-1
TGTGCCAGCACTTCGACGGGGACGGGCAGGGCCGGGTACAATGAGCAGTTCTTC
CASTSTGTGRAGYNEQFF
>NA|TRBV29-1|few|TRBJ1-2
TGCAGCGCTGGGGGTGACTATGGCTACACCTTC
CSAGGDYGYTF
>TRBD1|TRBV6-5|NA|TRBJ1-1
TGTGCCAGCAGCACGACAGGGGCGAACACTGAAGCTTTCTTT
CASSTTGANTEAFF
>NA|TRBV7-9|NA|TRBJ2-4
TGTGCCAGCAGCTTAGTCTTCGCGGGGTCAGGAACCAAAAACATTCAGTACTTC
CASSLVFAGSGTKNIQYF
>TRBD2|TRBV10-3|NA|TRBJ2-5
TGTGCCATCAGTGGCAGCGGGAGGGCCGCAGAGACCCAGTACTTC
CAISGSGRAAETQYF
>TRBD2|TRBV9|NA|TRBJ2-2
TGTGCCAGCAGCGTAGTGGATAGCGGGGGACTTGGGGAGCTGTTTTTT
CASSVVDSGGLGELFF
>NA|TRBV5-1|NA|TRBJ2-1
TGCGCCAGCAGCGAGGATTTGGCGAGCGGACCCTACAATGAGCAGTTCTTC
CASSEDLASGPYNEQFF
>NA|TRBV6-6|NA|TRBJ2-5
TGTGCCAGCAGTTACTCGAGAGCGTTGTGGGAGACCCAGTACTTC
CASSYSRALWETQYF
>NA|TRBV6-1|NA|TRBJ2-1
TGTGCCAGCAGTGAAGCCCGGTTCGTAGGCAATGAGCAGTTCTTC
CASSEARFVGNEQFF
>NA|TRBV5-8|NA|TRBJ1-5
TGTGCCAGCAGCTTGGATTTTGGCGGGATTCAGCCCCAGCATTTT
CASSLDFGGIQPQHF
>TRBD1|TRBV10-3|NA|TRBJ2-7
TGTGCCATCAGTGAGTCGACACAGGGGTCCTACGAGCAGTACTTC
CAISESTQGSYEQYF
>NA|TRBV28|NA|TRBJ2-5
TGTGCCAGCAGTTCCCCCGGGACTGGCGGGGAGACCCAGTACTTC
CASSSPGTGGETQYF
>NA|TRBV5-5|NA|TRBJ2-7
TGTGCCAGCAGCAGGGACAACCGATATGGGCAGTACTTC
CASSRDNRYGQYF